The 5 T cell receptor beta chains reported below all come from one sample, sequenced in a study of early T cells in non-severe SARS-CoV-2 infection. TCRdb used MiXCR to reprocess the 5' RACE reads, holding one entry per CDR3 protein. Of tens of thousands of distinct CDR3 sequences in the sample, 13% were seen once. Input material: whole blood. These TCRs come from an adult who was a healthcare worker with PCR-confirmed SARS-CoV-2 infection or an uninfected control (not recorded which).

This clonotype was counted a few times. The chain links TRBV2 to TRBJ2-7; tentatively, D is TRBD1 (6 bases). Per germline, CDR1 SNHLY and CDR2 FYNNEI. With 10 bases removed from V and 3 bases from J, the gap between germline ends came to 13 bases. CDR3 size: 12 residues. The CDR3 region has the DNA TGTGCCACCCGGATAGGGGGCTACGAGCAGTACTTC. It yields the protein CATRIGGYEQYF.

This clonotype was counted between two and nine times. The CDR3, as DNA: TGTGCCAGCAGGGACGGGTACGAGCAGTACTTC. Its protein is CASRDGYEQYF. The chain joins TRBV6-6 to TRBJ2-7, with D hard to call. Germline V CDR1 and CDR2: MNHNY, SVGAGI (reference sequence). Trimming pared 6 bases from V and 4 bases from J, leaving 7 bases between. The CDR3 loop spans 11 amino acids.

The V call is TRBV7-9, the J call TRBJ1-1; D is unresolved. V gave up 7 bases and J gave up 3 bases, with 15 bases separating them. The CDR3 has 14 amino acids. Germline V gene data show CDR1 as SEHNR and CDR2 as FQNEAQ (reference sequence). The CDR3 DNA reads TGTGCCAGCATCTACGACCGAGACCACACTGAAGCTTTCTTT. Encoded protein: CASIYDRDHTEAFF.

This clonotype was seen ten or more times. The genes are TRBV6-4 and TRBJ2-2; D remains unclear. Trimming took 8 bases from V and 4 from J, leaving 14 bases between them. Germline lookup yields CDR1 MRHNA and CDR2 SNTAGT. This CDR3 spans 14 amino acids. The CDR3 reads CASRPAGGTGELFF. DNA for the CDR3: TGTGCCAGCCGCCCCGCTGGTGGCACCGGGGAGCTGTTTTTT.

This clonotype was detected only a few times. CDR3 sequence: CASSKLSQQTYNEQFF. In nucleotides, the CDR3 is TGTGCCAGCAGTAAACTAAGTCAACAGACCTACAATGAGCAGTTCTTC. The chain links TRBV2 to TRBJ2-1; D is uncertain. Germline V lookup: CDR1 SNHLY, CDR2 FYNNEI. Trimming stripped 5 bases from V and 2 bases from J, with 16 bases between. The CDR3 consists of 16 residues.